The 3 T cell receptor beta chains presented below share a single source sample, sequenced in a study of OX40 agonist ivuxolimab in advanced cancers. The method was immunoSEQ multiplex PCR; TCRdb's version includes in-frame clones alone and lacks a portion of them. The sample comprises around 44,000 clones, approximately 84% of which are singletons, and 5% to 6.5% rests with the top ten. Material: CD4+ or CD8+ T cells sorted from blood, obtained in a trial of the OX40 agonist ivuxolimab. These TCRs come from an adult with an advanced solid tumor such as melanoma, head and neck, liver or kidney cancer.

The rearrangement joins TRBV19 to TRBJ2-5, with 10 nucleotides matching TRBD2. Unmatched junction bases numbered 7, after V lost 7 bases and J lost 5 bases. Germline V gene lookup returns CDR1 LNHDA and CDR2 SQIVND (reference sequence). The CDR3 is made up of 14 amino acids. The CDR3 region is CASTQGSGRETQYF. Written as DNA, the CDR3 is TGTGCCAGTACCCAGGGTAGCGGGAGGGAGACCCAGTACTTC. The full variable domain, its missing parts supplied by reference TRBV19 and TRBJ2-5, is DGGITQSPKYLFRKEGQNVTLSCEQNLNHDAMYWYRQDPGQGLRLIYYSQIVNDFQKGDIAEGYSVSREKKESFPLTVTSAQKNPTAFYLCASTQGSGRETQYFGPGTRLLVL.

This rearrangement joins TRBV5-5 to TRBJ1-2; the D is unclear. CDR1 is SGHKS, CDR2 YYEKEE, per germline (reference sequence). Trimming cost V 4 bases and J 8 bases, with 15 bases left between them. The CDR3 totals 13 residues. This chain's CDR3 is CASSPGVSGGYTF. CDR3 in DNA: TGTGCCAGCAGCCCCGGGGTTTCGGGAGGCTACACCTTC.

V and J are TRBV5-1 and TRBJ2-3, with 8 bases lining up with TRBD1. Looked up from germline, CDR1 is SGHRS and CDR2 is YFSETQ. V shed 3 bases and J 1 base; nucleotides not matched to a gene: 4. This CDR3 has 15 amino acids. Written as DNA, the CDR3 is TGCGCCAGCAGCTCAGACAGGGGCGGCACAGATACGCAGTATTTT. Translating gives CASSSDRGGTDTQYF.